A selection of T cell receptor beta chains follows, all from one sample in a study of shared clonotypes between healthy human individuals. TCRdb's copy holds only in-frame clones and misses some; the assay was immunoSEQ multiplex PCR. Of about 680,000 clones in the sample, around 90% are singletons; the top ten hold approximately 25%. Material for sequencing was naive CD8+ T cells sorted from blood. The source of these receptors is a man aged 25 to 40 in good health. CDR3s include the opening cysteine and the closing phenylalanine or tryptophan. A D gene is named only where the DNA matches it firmly. Part of the rows lack a size; the others show once, few, many or a class for expanded clones.

>TRBJ1-5|TRBD1|once|TRBV19
TGTGCCAGTAGTATATCAGGGGGCGGACAGCCCCAGCATTTT
CASSISGGGQPQHF
>TRBJ2-3|TRBD2|-|TRBV7-9
TGTGCCAGCAGACCCGTGTCGGGAGGGGATACGCAGTATTTT
CASRPVSGGDTQYF
>TRBJ2-5|TRBD2|-|TRBV15
TGTGCCACCAGCAGAGATAAGGGAGGGGAGACCCAGTACTTC
CATSRDKGGETQYF
>TRBJ2-7|-|-|TRBV14
TGTGCCAGCAGCCAAGCGCCGGGTGAAGGCTACGAGCAGTACTTC
CASSQAPGEGYEQYF
>TRBJ2-1|TRBD2|-|TRBV7-9
TGTGCCAGCAGCAACCATAGCGGGAGGAATAATGAGCAGTTCTTC
CASSNHSGRNNEQFF
>TRBJ1-5|-|once|TRBV21-1
TGTGCCAGCAGCAAAGAGGGGGACAGGAAAGGGGTCTGGCGCAATCAGCCCCAGCATTTT
CASSKEGDRKGVWRNQPQHF
>TRBJ2-7|TRBD2|-|TRBV6-1
TGTGCCAGCAGTGTAGGGTGGGGGACTAGCGATTTGGGCGAGCAGTACTTC
CASSVGWGTSDLGEQYF
>TRBJ1-2|TRBD1|-|TRBV5-5
TGTGCCAGCAGCACGGACAGGGGAGGTAACGGCTACACCTTC
CASSTDRGGNGYTF
>TRBJ1-3|TRBD1|-|TRBV7-9
TGTGCCAGCGAGGGACAGGGCCACACTGGAAACACCATATATTTT
CASEGQGHTGNTIYF
>TRBJ2-2|TRBD2|-|TRBV7-9
TGTGCCAGCAGCCAATTTGGGGGGGACACCGGGGAGCTGTTTTTT
CASSQFGGDTGELFF
>TRBJ2-5|-|once|TRBV19
TGTGCCAGTAGTATAGTAAGGGAAGAGACCCAGTACTTC
CASSIVREETQYF
>TRBJ2-2|-|once|TRBV19
TGTGCCAGTAACCCTAGCCCCGGGGAGCTGTTTTTT
CASNPSPGELFF
>TRBJ2-1|TRBD2|once|TRBV7-9
TGTGCCAGCAGCAGGAAGAGCGGGAGGGTCAGCCATGAGCAGTTCTTC
CASSRKSGRVSHEQFF
>TRBJ1-1|-|-|TRBV6-5
TGTGCCAGCAGTTACGGGCCCTACACTGAAGCTTTCTTT
CASSYGPYTEAFF
>TRBJ2-5|-|-|TRBV18
TGTGCCAGCTCACCACCGGTTAGTTGGTACCAAGAGACCCAGTACTTC
CASSPPVSWYQETQYF
>TRBJ2-1|TRBD2|-|TRBV5-4
TGTGCCAGCAGCTTGGGGTTTCTCCTAGCGGGAGGCAATGAGCAGTTCTTC
CASSLGFLLAGGNEQFF
>TRBJ2-7|-|-|TRBV18
TGTGCCAGCTCACCACCGGGAGGCCTGAGCTCCTACGAGCAGTACTTC
CASSPPGGLSSYEQYF
>TRBJ2-7|TRBD2|-|TRBV5-1
TGCGCCAGCAGCTTGGACGCGGGAGTCTACGAGCAGTACTTC
CASSLDAGVYEQYF
>TRBJ2-1|TRBD2|-|TRBV5-1
TGCGCCAGCAGCTTGACTAGCGGGTACAATGGGCAGTTCTTC
CASSLTSGYNGQFF